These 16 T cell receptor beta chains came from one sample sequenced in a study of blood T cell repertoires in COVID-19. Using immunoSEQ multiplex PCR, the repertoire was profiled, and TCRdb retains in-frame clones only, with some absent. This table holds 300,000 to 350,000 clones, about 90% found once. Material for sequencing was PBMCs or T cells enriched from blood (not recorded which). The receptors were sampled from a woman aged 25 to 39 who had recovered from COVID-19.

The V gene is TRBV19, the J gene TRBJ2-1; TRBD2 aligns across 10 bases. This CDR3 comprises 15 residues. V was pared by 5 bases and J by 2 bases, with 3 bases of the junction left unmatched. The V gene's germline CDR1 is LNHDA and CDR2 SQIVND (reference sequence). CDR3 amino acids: CASSSSGGPYNEQFF. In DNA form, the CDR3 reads TGTGCCAGTAGTTCTAGCGGGGGCCCCTACAATGAGCAGTTCTTC.

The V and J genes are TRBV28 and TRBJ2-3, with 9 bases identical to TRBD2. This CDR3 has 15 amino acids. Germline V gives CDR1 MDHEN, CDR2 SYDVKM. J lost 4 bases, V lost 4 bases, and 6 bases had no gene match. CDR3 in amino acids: CASSSGLAYPDTQYF. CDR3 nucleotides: TGTGCCAGCAGTTCGGGACTAGCCTATCCAGATACGCAGTATTTT.

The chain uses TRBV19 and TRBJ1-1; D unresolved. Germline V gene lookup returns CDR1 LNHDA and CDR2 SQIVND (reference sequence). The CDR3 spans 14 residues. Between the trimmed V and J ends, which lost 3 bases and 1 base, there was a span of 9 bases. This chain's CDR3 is CASSITPWNTEAFF. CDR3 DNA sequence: TGTGCCAGTAGTATCACACCCTGGAACACTGAAGCTTTCTTT.

The CDR3 is CASSRTLRLAGGYEQYF. The CDR3 DNA reads as TGTGCCAGCAGTCGCACCTTACGGCTAGCGGGGGGATACGAGCAGTACTTC. The chain links TRBV6-6 to TRBJ2-7, with 11 bases matching TRBD2. The CDR3 loop spans 17 amino acids. V lost 5 bases and J lost 4; bases outside the gene matches: 13. CDR1 is MNHNY and CDR2 is SVGAGI in the germline V gene (reference sequence).

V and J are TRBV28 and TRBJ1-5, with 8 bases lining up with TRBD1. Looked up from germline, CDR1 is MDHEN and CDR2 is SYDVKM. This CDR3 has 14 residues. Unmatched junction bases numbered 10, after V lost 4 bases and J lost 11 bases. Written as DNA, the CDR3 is TGTGCCAGCAGTTCAGGGGGCGGTCGAGGGGCCCAGCATTTT. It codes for CASSSGGGRGAQHF. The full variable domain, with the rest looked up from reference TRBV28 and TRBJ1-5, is DVKVTQSSRYLVKRTGEKVFLECVQDMDHENMFWYRQDPGLGLRLIYFSYDVKMKEKGDIPEGYSVSREKKERFSLILESASTNQTSMYLCASSSGGGRGAQHFGDGTRLSIL.

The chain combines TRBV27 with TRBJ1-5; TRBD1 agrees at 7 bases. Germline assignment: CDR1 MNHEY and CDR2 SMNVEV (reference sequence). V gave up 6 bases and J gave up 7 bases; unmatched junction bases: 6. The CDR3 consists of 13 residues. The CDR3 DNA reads TGTGCCAGCAGCCGCCAGGGGGACCAGCCCCAGCATTTT. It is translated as CASSRQGDQPQHF.

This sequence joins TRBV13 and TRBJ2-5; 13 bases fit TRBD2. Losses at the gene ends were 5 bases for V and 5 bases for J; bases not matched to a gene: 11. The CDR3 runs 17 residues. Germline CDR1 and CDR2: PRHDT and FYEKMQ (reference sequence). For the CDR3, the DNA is TGTGCCAGCAGCCTTCGGACTAGCGGGGGCCTCGGGGAGACCCAGTACTTC. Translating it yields CASSLRTSGGLGETQYF.

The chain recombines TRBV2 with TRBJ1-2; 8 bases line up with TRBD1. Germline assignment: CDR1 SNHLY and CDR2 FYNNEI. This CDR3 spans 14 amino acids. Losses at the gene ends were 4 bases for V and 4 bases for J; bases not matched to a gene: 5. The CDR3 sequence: CASSAGTGGYGYTF. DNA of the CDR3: TGTGCCAGCAGTGCCGGGACAGGTGGCTATGGCTACACCTTC.

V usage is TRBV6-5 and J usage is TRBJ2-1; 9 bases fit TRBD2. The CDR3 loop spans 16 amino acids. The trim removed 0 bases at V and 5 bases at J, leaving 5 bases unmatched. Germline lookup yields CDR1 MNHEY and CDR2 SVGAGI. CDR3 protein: CASSYSPSGVNNEQFF. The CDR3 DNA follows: TGTGCCAGCAGTTACTCGCCTAGCGGGGTAAACAATGAGCAGTTCTTC.

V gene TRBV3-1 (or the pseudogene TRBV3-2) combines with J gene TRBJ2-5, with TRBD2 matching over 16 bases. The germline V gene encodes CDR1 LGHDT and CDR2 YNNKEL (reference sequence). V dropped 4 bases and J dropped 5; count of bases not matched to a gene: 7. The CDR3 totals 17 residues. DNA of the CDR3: TGTGCCAGCAGCCCAGGGGGACTAGCGGGGGGGCTGGAGACCCAGTACTTC. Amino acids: CASSPGGLAGGLETQYF.

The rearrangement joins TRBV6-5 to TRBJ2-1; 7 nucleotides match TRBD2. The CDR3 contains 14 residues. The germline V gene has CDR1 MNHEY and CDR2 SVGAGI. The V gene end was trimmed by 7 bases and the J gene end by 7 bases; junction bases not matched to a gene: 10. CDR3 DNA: TGTGCCAGCACCAGAAGGGAGGGAGGAAATGAGCAGTTCTTC. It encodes CASTRREGGNEQFF.

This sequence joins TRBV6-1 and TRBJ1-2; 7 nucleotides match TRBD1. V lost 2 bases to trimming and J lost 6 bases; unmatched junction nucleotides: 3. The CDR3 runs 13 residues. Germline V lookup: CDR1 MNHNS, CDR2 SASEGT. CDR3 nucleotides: TGTGCCAGCAGTGAACACAGGGGCGATGGCTACACCTTC. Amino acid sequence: CASSEHRGDGYTF.

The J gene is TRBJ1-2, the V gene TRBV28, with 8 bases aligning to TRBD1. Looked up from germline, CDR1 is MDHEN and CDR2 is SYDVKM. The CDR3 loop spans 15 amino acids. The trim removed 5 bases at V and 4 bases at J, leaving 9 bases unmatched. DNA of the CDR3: TGTGCCAGCAGTCCCCCCACAGGGGGTCTCTATGGCTACACCTTC. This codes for CASSPPTGGLYGYTF.

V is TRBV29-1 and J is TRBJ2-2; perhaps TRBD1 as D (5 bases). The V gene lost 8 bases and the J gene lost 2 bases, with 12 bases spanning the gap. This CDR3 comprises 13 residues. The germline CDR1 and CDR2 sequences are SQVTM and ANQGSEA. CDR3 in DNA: TGCAGCATGGTAGGGGCCAACACCGGGGAGCTGTTTTTT. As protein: CSMVGANTGELFF.

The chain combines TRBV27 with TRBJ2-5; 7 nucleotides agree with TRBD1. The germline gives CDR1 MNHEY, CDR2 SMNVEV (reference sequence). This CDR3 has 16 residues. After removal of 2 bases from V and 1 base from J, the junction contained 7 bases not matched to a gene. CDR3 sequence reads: CASSLRGRALQETQYF. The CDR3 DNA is TGTGCCAGCAGTTTAAGGGGGCGAGCTCTCCAAGAGACCCAGTACTTC.

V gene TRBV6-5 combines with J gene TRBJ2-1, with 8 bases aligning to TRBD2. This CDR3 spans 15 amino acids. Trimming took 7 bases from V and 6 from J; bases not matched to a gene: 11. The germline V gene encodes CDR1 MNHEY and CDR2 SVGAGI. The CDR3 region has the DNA TGTGCCAGCACGGGGCCCGGGACTAGTCGCAATGAGCAGTTCTTC. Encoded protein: CASTGPGTSRNEQFF.